The 13 T cell receptor beta chains below come from one sample, sequenced in a study of CD4 T cell repertoires in COVID-19. Clones were sequenced by immunoSEQ multiplex PCR, and TCRdb holds only the in-frame ones, with some missing. The sample records some 80,000 clones, under 90% being singletons. Source: CD4+ T cells from peripheral blood, taken after recovery from COVID-19. These receptors were obtained from a human donor who had COVID-19.

The chain combines TRBV6-5 with TRBJ1-2; 12 bases map to TRBD1. Germline V CDR1 and CDR2: MNHEY, SVGAGI. The V and J ends lost 7 bases and 5 bases, in that order; junction bases with no gene match: 8. The CDR3 length is 15 residues. This CDR3 is CASTLGTGGFYGYTF. CDR3 DNA sequence: TGTGCCAGCACTCTCGGGACAGGGGGCTTTTATGGCTACACCTTC.

There are a few counts of this clone. The rearrangement joins TRBV9 to TRBJ2-1; D possibly corresponds to TRBD2 (6 bases). V dropped 7 bases and J dropped 4 bases, with 12 bases sitting between them. CDR3 size: 13 residues. The germline V gene encodes CDR1 SGDLS and CDR2 YYNGEE. The CDR3 loop is CASGRDSYNEQFF. The CDR3 bases are TGTGCCAGCGGACGGGACTCTTACAATGAGCAGTTCTTC.

The chain employs TRBV5-1 and TRBJ2-4; D not resolved. This CDR3 has 15 amino acids. Deletions cut 5 bases from V and 0 bases from J, with 12 bases between. Germline CDR1 SGHRS, CDR2 YFSETQ. The CDR3 DNA follows: TGCGCCAGCAGTCCCCCCGGATTAGCCAAAAACATTCAGTACTTC. It is translated as CASSPPGLAKNIQYF.

The chain is built from TRBV19 and TRBJ1-6; D unclear. This CDR3 spans 13 amino acids. Per the germline V gene, CDR1 is LNHDA and CDR2 is SQIVND (reference sequence). Trimming cost V 2 bases and J 6 bases, with 5 bases left between them. The CDR3 sequence is CASSISSNSPLHF. The CDR3 region has the DNA TGTGCCAGTAGTATATCGTCTAATTCACCCCTCCACTTT.

The chain has TRBV29-1 and TRBJ2-5, with D tentatively TRBD1 (5 bases). The V end lost 3 bases, the J end lost 1 base, and 6 bases lay between the germline ends. CDR1 and CDR2 from the germline V gene are SQVTM and ANQGSEA. The CDR3 is made up of 12 amino acids. The CDR3 loop reads CSVDRVQETQYF. The DNA of the CDR3 is TGCAGCGTTGACAGGGTCCAAGAGACCCAGTACTTC.

The gene calls are TRBV27 and TRBJ1-2, with no clear D. The CDR3 has 13 amino acids. Germline assignment: CDR1 MNHEY and CDR2 SMNVEV (reference sequence). Trimming took off 2 bases at V and 2 bases at J, with 6 bases between the two ends. The CDR3 is CASSLQDNYGYTF. The DNA of the CDR3 is TGTGCCAGCAGTTTACAGGACAACTATGGCTACACCTTC.

J is TRBJ1-2 and V is TRBV5-1; TRBD1 aligns across 10 bases. V lost 4 bases to trimming and J lost 5 bases; unmatched junction nucleotides: 8. CDR1 SGHRS and CDR2 YFSETQ come from the germline V gene. The CDR3 sequence is 15 residues long. Written as DNA, the CDR3 is TGCGCCAGCAGCACCAGGACAGGGGGAGGTTATGGCTACACCTTC. It encodes CASSTRTGGGYGYTF.

This clone has only a few counts. The chain recombines TRBV7-9 with TRBJ2-7, with unresolved D. The CDR3 covers 11 residues. Between the trimmed V and J ends, which lost 5 bases and 6 bases, there was a span of 8 bases. CDR1 is SEHNR, CDR2 FQNEAQ, per germline (reference sequence). The CDR3 sequence: CASSPLVEQYF. Here the CDR3 DNA reads TGTGCCAGCAGCCCGTTGGTCGAGCAGTACTTC.

The genes are TRBV18 and TRBJ2-7; no firm D call. Germline V gives CDR1 KGHSH, CDR2 LQKENI. The CDR3 runs 15 residues. Trimming removed 2 bases at V and 4 bases at J, with 15 bases between. Here the CDR3 reads CASSPGEVIKYEQYF. CDR3 DNA sequence: TGTGCCAGCTCACCAGGAGAGGTTATAAAATACGAGCAGTACTTC.

There are a few counts of this clone. V usage is TRBV3-1 (or the pseudogene TRBV3-2) and J usage is TRBJ1-2, with 9 bases matching TRBD1. CDR3 size: 15 residues. Germline V lookup: CDR1 LGHDT, CDR2 YNNKEL (reference sequence). The V segment lost 3 bases and the J segment 4 bases; nucleotides outside the gene matches: 6. CDR3 DNA sequence: TGTGCCAGCAGCCAGGGACAGGGATTGAGCTATGGCTACACCTTC. Its protein is CASSQGQGLSYGYTF.

The CDR3 spells CASSESVIRYGYTF. The DNA for the CDR3 is TGCGCCAGCAGTGAGTCAGTTATAAGATATGGCTACACCTTC. V and J are TRBV10-2 and TRBJ1-2, with D hard to call. V dropped 0 bases and J dropped 5 bases, with 10 bases sitting between them. The CDR3 length is 14 residues. Per germline, CDR1 WSHSY and CDR2 SAAADI.

The chain carries TRBV5-4 and TRBJ2-1; possibly TRBD2 for D (6 bases). Germline V gene data show CDR1 as SGHNT and CDR2 as YYREEE (reference sequence). The CDR3 sequence is 16 residues long. Trimming took off 4 bases at V and 0 bases at J, with 14 bases between the two ends. The CDR3 loop reads CASSPEGRGSYNEQFF. DNA for the CDR3: TGTGCCAGCAGCCCGGAAGGGCGGGGCTCCTACAATGAGCAGTTCTTC.

The chain joins TRBV19 to TRBJ1-5; 11 positions agree with TRBD1. Germline CDR1 LNHDA, CDR2 SQIVND (reference sequence). This CDR3 spans 17 amino acids. V lost 0 bases to trimming and J lost 3 bases; unmatched junction nucleotides: 4. For the CDR3, the DNA is TGTGCCAGTAGTATAGACTGGACAGGGGGCCCCAATCAGCCCCAGCATTTT. This gives the protein CASSIDWTGGPNQPQHF.